This T cell receptor beta chain derives from a study of blood T cell repertoires in COVID-19. As for the study in general: Collection of acute and convalescent COVID-19 samples took place in the United States, Italy and Spain. Sample material is recorded as cDNA or gDNA derived from T cells, B-cell-depleted T cells, or PBMCs.

The CDR3 has 14 residues. Germline CDR1 and CDR2: LNHDA and SQIVND (reference sequence). Original processing notes: Scientists estimated how many nucleated cells there were by amplifying reference gene primers. The assay was immunoSEQ multiplex PCR, and TCRdb's table has in-frame clones only and misses some. That table supplies the V and J calls and clone size; D and trimming were determined from the DNA. The sample has 150,000 to 200,000 clones, over 75% seen once. The sequenced material came from peripheral blood. The sequence was obtained from a man in his sixties with acute or convalescent COVID-19. The chain recombines TRBV19 with TRBJ2-2; TRBD2 might be the D (6 bases). CDR3: CAATGLSGTGELFF. The CDR3 bases are TGTGCGGCAACGGGACTCTCAGGCACCGGGGAGCTGTTTTTT.